The rows below give T cell receptor beta chains drawn from one sample of a study of cytomegalovirus exposure and HLA in healthy donors. Clones were read by immunoSEQ multiplex PCR, and TCRdb kept only the in-frame ones, dropping some. The sample includes roughly 190,000 clones. Sequenced sample: PBMCs. Receptor source: a woman aged 18 to 35 in good health and CMV-seropositive. The CDR3 runs from the conserved cysteine through the conserved F or W. Fields, in order: J gene, V gene, CDR3 protein.

NA	TRBV6-6	CASSDRGYEQYF
NA	TRBV5-4	CASSFGPSGSYEQYF
TRBJ2-7	TRBV27	CASSLAGEYEQYF
TRBJ1-2	TRBV11-2	CASSPGVALDGYTF
TRBJ1-2	TRBV30	CASWAGITNYGYTF
TRBJ2-7	TRBV10-3	CAIRSTGTGQYEQYF
TRBJ2-3	TRBV7-6	CASSPSPTPDTQYF
TRBJ1-6	TRBV6-5	CASSYGQGADSPLHF
TRBJ2-5	TRBV5-5	CASSRDRGQTQYF
TRBJ2-1	TRBV7-3	CASSFSGGYNEQFF
TRBJ1-2	TRBV4-2	CASSPNRDFSYGYTF
TRBJ1-1	TRBV6-6	CASSSRGDAKPQAFF
TRBJ1-1	TRBV5-1	CASSLAHSYMNTEAFF
TRBJ2-2	TRBV18	CASSPPTGGSGELFF
TRBJ2-1	TRBV5-4	CASSSVSSSYNEQFF
TRBJ2-7	TRBV30	CAWGGGGVKMYF
TRBJ1-3	TRBV7-9	CASSSGSRGQGKKNTIYF
TRBJ1-5	TRBV4-1	CASSQVWTGGGSNQPQHF
TRBJ1-1	TRBV7-9	CASTQGGAEAFF
TRBJ2-7	TRBV16	CASSQSSSSGEQYF
TRBJ1-1	TRBV19	CASSMGPGGWAEAFF
TRBJ1-2	TRBV7-8	CASSLPTGQGYGYTF